This is a list of T cell receptor beta chains from one sample in a study of CD8+ T cells in alopecia areata. Clones were sequenced by immunoSEQ multiplex PCR, and TCRdb holds only the in-frame ones, with some missing. The sample gives some 98,000 clones, approximately 60% of which show up once; 15% to 17% is in the top ten. The source material was CD8+ T cells sorted from blood, sampled at week 4, from a patient treated with tofacitinib. The receptor set was obtained from a human donor with alopecia areata. The CDR3 runs from the conserved cysteine through the conserved F or W. Each record gives: D gene, CDR3 length, V gene, J gene, clone size, CDR3 protein. D genes are given only for firm matches. The size entry is marked missing in some rows and otherwise reads once, few, many or a size class.

d_gene: .
len: 14
v_gene: TRBV19
j_gene: TRBJ2-5
abundance: .
CDR3aa: CASSMNRVEETQYF

d_gene: TRBD1
len: 15
v_gene: TRBV15
j_gene: TRBJ1-4
abundance: .
CDR3aa: CATRGQVEANEKLFF

d_gene: .
len: 15
v_gene: TRBV5-6
j_gene: TRBJ2-2
abundance: .
CDR3aa: CASSRNRLNTGELFF

d_gene: TRBD2
len: 18
v_gene: TRBV7-3
j_gene: TRBJ2-5
abundance: .
CDR3aa: CASSLGSSGTPLSETQYF

d_gene: .
len: 14
v_gene: TRBV13
j_gene: TRBJ2-5
abundance: .
CDR3aa: CASSHGTEQETQYF

d_gene: TRBD1
len: 17
v_gene: TRBV7-6
j_gene: TRBJ2-3
abundance: .
CDR3aa: CASSSLPGQSTSDTQYF

d_gene: TRBD1
len: 14
v_gene: TRBV29-1
j_gene: TRBJ1-2
abundance: few
CDR3aa: CSVESFGDRDGYTF

d_gene: .
len: 14
v_gene: TRBV5-6
j_gene: TRBJ2-5
abundance: once
CDR3aa: CASSLAGDQETQYF

d_gene: .
len: 17
v_gene: TRBV9
j_gene: TRBJ2-6
abundance: .
CDR3aa: CASSLGQVISGANVLTF

d_gene: .
len: 11
v_gene: TRBV7-8
j_gene: TRBJ2-7
abundance: .
CDR3aa: CASSPHYEQYF

d_gene: .
len: 12
v_gene: TRBV29-1
j_gene: TRBJ1-2
abundance: .
CDR3aa: CSVPWGNYGYTF

d_gene: TRBD1
len: 12
v_gene: TRBV29-1
j_gene: TRBJ2-1
abundance: .
CDR3aa: CSVEYRGLEQFF

d_gene: TRBD2
len: 18
v_gene: TRBV5-1
j_gene: TRBJ2-3
abundance: .
CDR3aa: CASSLAGPSGGSTDTQYF

d_gene: TRBD2
len: 16
v_gene: TRBV7-3
j_gene: TRBJ2-3
abundance: .
CDR3aa: CASSLFGSGAADTQYF

d_gene: TRBD1
len: 14
v_gene: TRBV19
j_gene: TRBJ1-1
abundance: .
CDR3aa: CASSGTGAYTEAFF

d_gene: .
len: 15
v_gene: TRBV6-5
j_gene: TRBJ2-1
abundance: .
CDR3aa: CASSYGAGTYNEQFF

d_gene: TRBD1
len: 15
v_gene: TRBV4-1
j_gene: TRBJ2-7
abundance: .
CDR3aa: CASSQGGGLTYEQYF

d_gene: .
len: 16
v_gene: TRBV27
j_gene: TRBJ2-5
abundance: .
CDR3aa: CASSPVFGDVEETQYF

d_gene: .
len: 13
v_gene: TRBV7-9
j_gene: TRBJ2-7
abundance: few
CDR3aa: CASSEGRRYEQYF

d_gene: .
len: 12
v_gene: TRBV7-9
j_gene: TRBJ2-1
abundance: .
CDR3aa: CASSFLNNEQFF

d_gene: TRBD2
len: 18
v_gene: TRBV2
j_gene: TRBJ2-3
abundance: .
CDR3aa: CASSEGLAGGASTDTQYF

d_gene: .
len: 15
v_gene: TRBV28
j_gene: TRBJ1-5
abundance: .
CDR3aa: CASSLDPGSNQPQHF

d_gene: .
len: 12
v_gene: TRBV25-1
j_gene: TRBJ2-1
abundance: .
CDR3aa: CASSEEVDEQFF

d_gene: .
len: 16
v_gene: TRBV28
j_gene: TRBJ2-7
abundance: .
CDR3aa: CASRTNGHLLGYEQYF

d_gene: TRBD2
len: 13
v_gene: TRBV5-6
j_gene: TRBJ2-3
abundance: few
CDR3aa: CASSLVPSGGEYF

d_gene: .
len: 14
v_gene: TRBV6-5
j_gene: TRBJ1-6
abundance: .
CDR3aa: CASSDGRERSPLHF

d_gene: TRBD2
len: 14
v_gene: TRBV29-1
j_gene: TRBJ2-2
abundance: .
CDR3aa: CSVRGQGGAGELFF

d_gene: .
len: 14
v_gene: TRBV4-1
j_gene: TRBJ2-5
abundance: .
CDR3aa: CASSQAWQQETQYF

d_gene: .
len: 16
v_gene: TRBV7-9
j_gene: TRBJ1-2
abundance: .
CDR3aa: CATDLLGAVTSYGYTF

d_gene: TRBD2
len: 13
v_gene: TRBV5-6
j_gene: TRBJ2-1
abundance: .
CDR3aa: CASSLASGREQFF

d_gene: .
len: 13
v_gene: TRBV7-9
j_gene: TRBJ1-1
abundance: .
CDR3aa: CASSLHDYTEAFF

d_gene: TRBD1
len: 16
v_gene: TRBV4-1
j_gene: TRBJ1-3
abundance: .
CDR3aa: CASSQETGVTGNTIYF

d_gene: TRBD2
len: 17
v_gene: TRBV11-2
j_gene: TRBJ2-1
abundance: .
CDR3aa: CASSLGDSGIPSDEQFF

d_gene: TRBD2
len: 17
v_gene: TRBV7-9
j_gene: TRBJ2-1
abundance: once
CDR3aa: CASSLPSGKSLYNEQFF

d_gene: TRBD1
len: 15
v_gene: TRBV5-1
j_gene: TRBJ2-7
abundance: .
CDR3aa: CASSGGQGLSYEQYF

d_gene: .
len: 14
v_gene: TRBV30
j_gene: TRBJ2-7
abundance: .
CDR3aa: CAWRPGWGTREQYF

d_gene: TRBD2
len: 15
v_gene: TRBV11-1
j_gene: TRBJ2-5
abundance: once
CDR3aa: CASSLSGGAGETQYF

d_gene: .
len: 14
v_gene: TRBV4-1
j_gene: TRBJ2-1
abundance: .
CDR3aa: CASSREGGAGEQFF

d_gene: .
len: 14
v_gene: TRBV7-9
j_gene: TRBJ1-2
abundance: .
CDR3aa: CASSPRTVNYGYTF

d_gene: .
len: 12
v_gene: TRBV29-1
j_gene: TRBJ2-7
abundance: few
CDR3aa: CSVGSLELEQYF

d_gene: .
len: 12
v_gene: TRBV30
j_gene: TRBJ2-2
abundance: .
CDR3aa: CAWSANTGELFF

d_gene: .
len: 15
v_gene: TRBV27
j_gene: TRBJ1-5
abundance: .
CDR3aa: CASSRGAAGLQPQHF

d_gene: .
len: 11
v_gene: TRBV7-9
j_gene: TRBJ2-1
abundance: .
CDR3aa: CASSSLNEQFF

d_gene: .
len: 15
v_gene: TRBV13
j_gene: TRBJ2-1
abundance: .
CDR3aa: CASSFMGASYNEQFF

d_gene: .
len: 14
v_gene: TRBV29-1
j_gene: TRBJ2-7
abundance: .
CDR3aa: CSSFIERSSYEQYF

d_gene: .
len: 15
v_gene: TRBV4-1
j_gene: TRBJ1-2
abundance: few
CDR3aa: CASSQEREGNYGYTF

d_gene: .
len: 13
v_gene: TRBV30
j_gene: TRBJ2-3
abundance: .
CDR3aa: CAWNGISTDTQYF

d_gene: .
len: 15
v_gene: TRBV4-1
j_gene: TRBJ2-4
abundance: .
CDR3aa: CASSQDDGFRNIQYF

d_gene: .
len: 15
v_gene: TRBV9
j_gene: TRBJ1-2
abundance: .
CDR3aa: CASSVDVSSHYGYTF

d_gene: .
len: 18
v_gene: TRBV1
j_gene: TRBJ2-4
abundance: .
CDR3aa: CTSSQDLAFILAKNIQYF

d_gene: .
len: 14
v_gene: TRBV6-5
j_gene: TRBJ2-2
abundance: .
CDR3aa: CASSYSGGSGELFF

d_gene: .
len: 14
v_gene: TRBV28
j_gene: TRBJ1-5
abundance: .
CDR3aa: CASSLTNSNQPQHF

d_gene: TRBD2
len: 21
v_gene: TRBV6-8
j_gene: TRBJ2-7
abundance: few
CDR3aa: CASSYSIPRLAGEVRSYEQYF

d_gene: TRBD1
len: 14
v_gene: TRBV6-1
j_gene: TRBJ2-2
abundance: medium-sized
CDR3aa: CASSGQTGTGELFF

d_gene: .
len: 14
v_gene: TRBV9
j_gene: TRBJ2-3
abundance: few
CDR3aa: CASSVSRSTDTQYF

d_gene: TRBD1
len: 16
v_gene: TRBV5-6
j_gene: TRBJ2-3
abundance: few
CDR3aa: CASSVVTGGNTDTQYF

d_gene: .
len: 12
v_gene: TRBV6-5
j_gene: TRBJ1-2
abundance: .
CDR3aa: CASFGRSHGYTF

d_gene: .
len: 17
v_gene: TRBV2
j_gene: TRBJ1-1
abundance: .
CDR3aa: CASSEQGSQVRDTEAFF

d_gene: TRBD1
len: 15
v_gene: TRBV19
j_gene: TRBJ1-2
abundance: .
CDR3aa: CASSIFRDRFYGYTF

d_gene: TRBD2
len: 16
v_gene: TRBV29-1
j_gene: TRBJ2-5
abundance: .
CDR3aa: CSVAGTSGRPGETQYF